Below, 29 T cell receptor beta chains from the same sample are listed, as sequenced in a study of blood T cell repertoires in COVID-19. The assay was immunoSEQ multiplex PCR, and TCRdb's table has in-frame clones only and misses some. Of 55,000 to 65,000 clones in the sample, approximately 92% were seen once. Input material: peripheral blood. The receptors were sampled from a man aged 60 to 75 with acute or convalescent COVID-19.

V and J are TRBV19 and TRBJ2-5; 7 nucleotides align to TRBD2. Germline lookup yields CDR1 LNHDA and CDR2 SQIVND (reference sequence). V dropped 5 bases and J dropped 4; count of bases not matched to a gene: 10. The CDR3 totals 15 residues. CDR3 amino acids: CASSPILQRGETQYF. In nucleotides, the CDR3 is TGTGCCAGTAGTCCCATATTGCAGCGGGGAGAGACCCAGTACTTC.

This clone turned up a few times. The chain uses TRBV11-3 and TRBJ2-1, with D maybe TRBD2 (6 bases). Germline CDR1 SGHNT, CDR2 YENEEA. This CDR3 region has 14 residues. V gave up 6 bases and J gave up 7 bases, with 16 bases separating them. The CDR3 is CASRNGGLENEQFF. CDR3 sequence (DNA): TGTGCCAGCAGAAACGGAGGGCTGGAGAATGAGCAGTTCTTC.

The chain joins TRBV27 to TRBJ2-3; 9 bases map to TRBD2. Germline-derived CDR1 and CDR2 are MNHEY and SMNVEV (reference sequence). This CDR3 has 15 residues. V lost 2 bases to trimming and J lost 4 bases; unmatched junction nucleotides: 4. In DNA form, the CDR3 reads TGTGCCAGCAGTTTACGGGTAGCGGGGGCAGATACGCAGTATTTT. Its translation: CASSLRVAGADTQYF.

The V gene is TRBV6-5, the J gene TRBJ1-1, with D maybe TRBD1 (5 bases). CDR1 is MNHEY, CDR2 SVGAGI, per germline. The CDR3 is 15 residues long. Trimming shortened V by 0 bases and J by 5 bases, and 13 bases separated the two germline ends. CDR3: CASSYSAGLGTEAFF. CDR3 in DNA: TGTGCCAGCAGTTACTCGGCAGGGTTGGGGACTGAAGCTTTCTTT.

This clone came up once. This chain uses TRBV6-2 or TRBV6-3 with TRBJ2-2; D is undetermined. V was cut by 6 bases and J by 0 bases, with 14 bases left in between. The CDR3 totals 16 residues. Germline V CDR1 and CDR2: MNHEY, SVGEGT. The CDR3 protein is CASSPYRFANTGELFF. The CDR3 DNA follows: TGTGCCAGCAGCCCTTATCGTTTCGCGAACACCGGGGAGCTGTTTTTT.

This clone was counted once. V and J are TRBV19 and TRBJ2-1; no clear D gene. This CDR3 is built from 13 residues. Germline loops: CDR1 LNHDA, CDR2 SQIVND (reference sequence). V was clipped by 2 bases and J by 4 bases, with 6 bases between them. The CDR3 region is CASSISSYNEQFF. CDR3 nucleotide sequence: TGTGCCAGTAGTATATCCAGTTACAATGAGCAGTTCTTC.

This clone is a singleton in its sample. The chain links TRBV7-2 to TRBJ1-2, with TRBD1 matching 9 bases. With 0 bases clipped from V and 4 bases from J, the junction kept 6 bases outside the gene matches. Germline CDR1 and CDR2: SGHTA and FQGNSA. The CDR3 length is 16 residues. DNA of the CDR3: TGTGCCAGCAGCTTAGCGTCCGGGACAGGGACCTATGGCTACACCTTC. This translates into CASSLASGTGTYGYTF.

The V and J genes are TRBV28 and TRBJ1-5, with 8 positions matching TRBD1. J lost 0 bases, V lost 9 bases, and 10 bases had no gene match. CDR1 is MDHEN, CDR2 SYDVKM, per germline. CDR3 length: 16 amino acids. The CDR3 sequence is CASRTGIHHSNQPQHF. The CDR3 DNA follows: TGTGCCAGTCGGACAGGGATACATCATAGCAATCAGCCCCAGCATTTT.

V is TRBV30 and J is TRBJ2-5; TRBD1 is a possible D gene (6 bases). Germline-derived CDR1 and CDR2 are GTSNPN and SVGIG (reference sequence). V lost 0 bases and J 7 bases, leaving 15 bases between the germline ends. The CDR3 consists of 14 residues. CDR3 bases: TGTGCCTGGAGTGTAATTCAGGGGATAGGGACCCAGTACTTC. Its translation: CAWSVIQGIGTQYF. Looking up the rest from reference TRBV30 and TRBJ2-5 gives the full variable domain: SQTIHQWPATLVQPVGSPLSLECTVEGTSNPNLYWYRQAAGRGLQLLFYSVGIGQISSEVPQNLSASRPQDRQFILSSKKLLLSDSGFYLCAWSVIQGIGTQYFGPGTRLLVL.

This clone was detected only once. This sequence joins TRBV11-2 and TRBJ2-7; D gene ambiguous. CDR1 is SGHAT, CDR2 FQNNGV, per germline. The CDR3 runs to 14 residues. V shed 3 bases and J shed 2 bases, with 11 bases lying between them. The CDR3 region is CASSFGARTYEQYF. The DNA of the CDR3 is TGTGCCAGCAGCTTCGGTGCCAGGACCTACGAGCAGTACTTC.

The rearrangement uses TRBV9 and TRBJ2-5, with 7 bases identical to TRBD2. This CDR3 is built from 15 residues. The V gene's germline CDR1 is SGDLS and CDR2 YYNGEE. V shed 2 bases and J 1 base; nucleotides not matched to a gene: 5. The CDR3 DNA sequence: TGTGCCAGCAGCGTCGCGGGAGACCCCCAAGAGACCCAGTACTTC. It yields the protein CASSVAGDPQETQYF.

The V gene is TRBV3-1 (or the pseudogene TRBV3-2), the J gene TRBJ2-2; D is perhaps TRBD2 (7 bases). Germline V CDR1 and CDR2: LGHDT, YNNKEL (reference sequence). Deletions cut 1 base from V and 5 bases from J, with 20 bases between. The CDR3 is 18 amino acids. Here the CDR3 reads CASSQGRSWGGRTGELFF. The DNA for the CDR3 is TGTGCCAGCAGCCAAGGCAGGTCATGGGGGGGCAGGACCGGGGAGCTGTTTTTT.

The chain has TRBV4-3 and TRBJ2-1; 15 positions agree with TRBD2. The CDR3 covers 15 residues. CDR1 is LGHNA, CDR2 YSLEER, per germline. Trimming took 4 bases from V and 10 from J; bases not matched to a gene: 5. CDR3 sequence: CASSRTGTSGGEQFF. CDR3 sequence (DNA): TGCGCCAGCAGCCGAACCGGGACTAGCGGGGGGGAGCAGTTCTTC.

This clone was recorded once. This chain links TRBV25-1 with TRBJ1-1, with D perhaps matching TRBD1 (5 bases). V was cut by 2 bases and J by 6 bases, with 10 bases left in between. Per germline, CDR1 MGHDK and CDR2 SYGVNS. This CDR3 comprises 13 residues. The CDR3 sequence: CASSEIRGAEAFF. CDR3 DNA sequence: TGTGCCAGCAGTGAAATCCGGGGGGCTGAAGCTTTCTTT.

The rearrangement links TRBV28 to TRBJ1-2; weak D call: TRBD1 (5 bases). Deletions cut 6 bases from V and 1 base from J, with 9 bases between. CDR1 and CDR2 (germline): MDHEN, SYDVKM. This CDR3 is built from 13 residues. CDR3 region: CASRDSRNYGYTF. For the CDR3, the DNA is TGTGCCAGCAGAGACAGCCGTAACTATGGCTACACCTTC.

The chain couples TRBV6-1 to TRBJ2-1; 9 bases agree with TRBD2. Germline trimming cut 1 base from V and 10 bases from J; bases unmatched to any gene: 5. The germline gives CDR1 MNHNS, CDR2 SASEGT. This CDR3 has 14 amino acids. CDR3 DNA: TGTGCCAGCAGTGAAGGTAGGCTAGCGGGAGAGCAGTTCTTC. This sequence encodes CASSEGRLAGEQFF.

The chain carries TRBV28 and TRBJ1-2; D unresolved. V was trimmed by 10 bases and J by 3 bases, leaving 12 bases between them. Germline V gene data show CDR1 as MDHEN and CDR2 as SYDVKM. The CDR3 length is 12 residues. The CDR3 region is CATVRVDYGYTF. CDR3 nucleotides: TGTGCCACCGTCCGGGTTGACTATGGCTACACCTTC.

The rearrangement links TRBV9 to TRBJ2-2; TRBD2 matches at 7 bases. The CDR3 loop spans 17 amino acids. Per germline, CDR1 SGDLS and CDR2 YYNGEE. V gave up 0 bases and J gave up 7 bases; unmatched junction bases: 12. CDR3 coding DNA: TGTGCCAGCAGCGTAGCCAGCGGGCGGGAGATCAGCGGGGAGCTGTTTTTT. It codes for CASSVASGREISGELFF.

CDR3 coding DNA: TGTGCCAGCAGTCGGGAACAGGGAAGATACGAGCAGTACTTC. It is translated as CASSREQGRYEQYF. The chain has TRBV6-5 and TRBJ2-7, with D possibly TRBD1 on 6 matching bases. Trimming removed 5 bases from V and 4 bases from J, with 15 bases in between. The CDR3 spans 14 residues. Germline V lookup: CDR1 MNHEY, CDR2 SVGAGI.

V is TRBV19 and J is TRBJ1-1, with 7 bases aligning to TRBD1. This CDR3 region has 14 residues. The J segment lost 3 bases and the V segment lost 5 bases, leaving 6 bases of the junction unmatched. Germline-derived CDR1 and CDR2 are LNHDA and SQIVND (reference sequence). The CDR3 is CASSYGTEHTEAFF. The CDR3 DNA reads as TGTGCCAGTAGTTACGGGACAGAGCACACTGAAGCTTTCTTT.

V usage is TRBV6-1 and J usage is TRBJ2-2; unclear D gene. Germline V gives CDR1 MNHNS, CDR2 SASEGT. CDR3 length: 14 amino acids. V lost 0 bases to trimming and J lost 5 bases, with 7 bases between them. In DNA, the CDR3 is TGTGCCAGCAGTGAAGCCGCCCGGACCGGGGAGCTGTTTTTT. Protein: CASSEAARTGELFF.

V and J are TRBV5-4 and TRBJ2-2, with TRBD2 matching 8 bases. V shed 0 bases and J 5 bases; nucleotides not matched to a gene: 6. The CDR3 runs 16 residues. The germline CDR1 and CDR2 sequences are SGHNT and YYREEE (reference sequence). The CDR3 sequence: CASSLVGRARTGELFF. CDR3 DNA sequence: TGTGCCAGCAGCTTGGTCGGGAGGGCCAGGACCGGGGAGCTGTTTTTT.

This sequence joins TRBV7-9 and TRBJ1-2, with D possibly matching TRBD1 (5 bases). V was pared by 5 bases and J by 4 bases, with 14 bases between. From germline, CDR1 is SEHNR and CDR2 FQNEAQ (reference sequence). This CDR3 has 14 amino acids. In DNA, the CDR3 is TGTGCCAGCAGCCCAGTGGGGGGTATCTATGGCTACACCTTC. Translating gives CASSPVGGIYGYTF.

CDR3 region: CASSSDRGQPQHF. DNA of the CDR3: TGTGCCAGCAGTTCAGACAGGGGACAGCCCCAGCATTTT. The chain recombines TRBV6-2 or TRBV6-3 with TRBJ1-5; TRBD1 aligns across 8 bases. V trimming: 4 bases; J trimming: 7 bases; junction bases outside the gene matches: 3. The CDR3 has 13 residues. The germline V gene encodes CDR1 MNHEY and CDR2 SVGEGT.

This chain connects TRBV6-5 to TRBJ1-1; maybe TRBD1 (5 bases). Trimming stripped 6 bases from V and 2 bases from J, with 13 bases between. Germline V CDR1 and CDR2: MNHEY, SVGAGI. This CDR3 comprises 14 residues. CDR3 in amino acids: CASSPRGVNTEAFF. The CDR3, as DNA: TGTGCCAGCAGCCCCCGGGGGGTAAACACTGAAGCTTTCTTT.

This rearrangement joins TRBV10-1 to TRBJ1-2; D unclear. V lost 6 bases and J 7 bases, leaving 21 bases between the germline ends. The CDR3 consists of 15 residues. Germline V lookup: CDR1 WNHNN, CDR2 SYGVQD (reference sequence). CDR3 sequence (DNA): TGCGCCAGCAGCAAACTCAAACAACGACGGGGTGGCTACACCTTC. Its protein product is CASSKLKQRRGGYTF.

This chain connects TRBV7-8 to TRBJ1-1, with D tentatively TRBD1 (6 bases). V shed 5 bases and J shed 6 bases, with 13 bases lying between them. This CDR3 contains 13 residues. Germline CDR1 reads SGHVS; CDR2 reads FQNEAQ. The CDR3 DNA is TGTGCCAGCAGCCCTGACAGGACGGCTGAAGCTTTCTTT. Its protein is CASSPDRTAEAFF. Full variable domain (rest looked up from reference TRBV7-8 and TRBJ1-1): GAGVSQSPRYKVAKRGQDVALRCDPISGHVSLFWYQQALGQGPEFLTYFQNEAQLDKSGLPSDRFFAERPEGSVSTLKIQRTQQEDSAVYLCASSPDRTAEAFFGQGTRLTVV.

The V and J genes are TRBV5-6 and TRBJ1-1, with TRBD1 as a possible D gene (6 bases). The ends were cut back, 4 bases at V and 4 bases at J, with 20 bases in the middle. The germline gives CDR1 SGHDT, CDR2 YYEEEE. This CDR3 contains 16 residues. The DNA for the CDR3 is TGTGCCAGCAGCCTATTTGAGGGCAGGGGTGTCACTGAAGCTTTCTTT. Translating it yields CASSLFEGRGVTEAFF. The full variable domain, in which reference TRBV5-6 and TRBJ1-1 provide the parts outside the CDR3, is DAGVTQSPTHLIKTRGQQVTLRCSPKSGHDTVSWYQQALGQGPQFIFQYYEEEERQRGNFPDRFSGHQFPNYSSELNVNALLLGDSALYLCASSLFEGRGVTEAFFGQGTRLTVV.

V usage is TRBV19 and J usage is TRBJ1-5; 9 bases agree with TRBD1. CDR1 is LNHDA, CDR2 SQIVND, per germline (reference sequence). V dropped 6 bases and J dropped 1; count of bases not matched to a gene: 7. The CDR3 has 16 amino acids. The CDR3: CASRTTGGSSNQPQHF. The CDR3 nucleotides read TGTGCCAGTAGGACGACAGGGGGGAGCAGCAATCAGCCCCAGCATTTT.